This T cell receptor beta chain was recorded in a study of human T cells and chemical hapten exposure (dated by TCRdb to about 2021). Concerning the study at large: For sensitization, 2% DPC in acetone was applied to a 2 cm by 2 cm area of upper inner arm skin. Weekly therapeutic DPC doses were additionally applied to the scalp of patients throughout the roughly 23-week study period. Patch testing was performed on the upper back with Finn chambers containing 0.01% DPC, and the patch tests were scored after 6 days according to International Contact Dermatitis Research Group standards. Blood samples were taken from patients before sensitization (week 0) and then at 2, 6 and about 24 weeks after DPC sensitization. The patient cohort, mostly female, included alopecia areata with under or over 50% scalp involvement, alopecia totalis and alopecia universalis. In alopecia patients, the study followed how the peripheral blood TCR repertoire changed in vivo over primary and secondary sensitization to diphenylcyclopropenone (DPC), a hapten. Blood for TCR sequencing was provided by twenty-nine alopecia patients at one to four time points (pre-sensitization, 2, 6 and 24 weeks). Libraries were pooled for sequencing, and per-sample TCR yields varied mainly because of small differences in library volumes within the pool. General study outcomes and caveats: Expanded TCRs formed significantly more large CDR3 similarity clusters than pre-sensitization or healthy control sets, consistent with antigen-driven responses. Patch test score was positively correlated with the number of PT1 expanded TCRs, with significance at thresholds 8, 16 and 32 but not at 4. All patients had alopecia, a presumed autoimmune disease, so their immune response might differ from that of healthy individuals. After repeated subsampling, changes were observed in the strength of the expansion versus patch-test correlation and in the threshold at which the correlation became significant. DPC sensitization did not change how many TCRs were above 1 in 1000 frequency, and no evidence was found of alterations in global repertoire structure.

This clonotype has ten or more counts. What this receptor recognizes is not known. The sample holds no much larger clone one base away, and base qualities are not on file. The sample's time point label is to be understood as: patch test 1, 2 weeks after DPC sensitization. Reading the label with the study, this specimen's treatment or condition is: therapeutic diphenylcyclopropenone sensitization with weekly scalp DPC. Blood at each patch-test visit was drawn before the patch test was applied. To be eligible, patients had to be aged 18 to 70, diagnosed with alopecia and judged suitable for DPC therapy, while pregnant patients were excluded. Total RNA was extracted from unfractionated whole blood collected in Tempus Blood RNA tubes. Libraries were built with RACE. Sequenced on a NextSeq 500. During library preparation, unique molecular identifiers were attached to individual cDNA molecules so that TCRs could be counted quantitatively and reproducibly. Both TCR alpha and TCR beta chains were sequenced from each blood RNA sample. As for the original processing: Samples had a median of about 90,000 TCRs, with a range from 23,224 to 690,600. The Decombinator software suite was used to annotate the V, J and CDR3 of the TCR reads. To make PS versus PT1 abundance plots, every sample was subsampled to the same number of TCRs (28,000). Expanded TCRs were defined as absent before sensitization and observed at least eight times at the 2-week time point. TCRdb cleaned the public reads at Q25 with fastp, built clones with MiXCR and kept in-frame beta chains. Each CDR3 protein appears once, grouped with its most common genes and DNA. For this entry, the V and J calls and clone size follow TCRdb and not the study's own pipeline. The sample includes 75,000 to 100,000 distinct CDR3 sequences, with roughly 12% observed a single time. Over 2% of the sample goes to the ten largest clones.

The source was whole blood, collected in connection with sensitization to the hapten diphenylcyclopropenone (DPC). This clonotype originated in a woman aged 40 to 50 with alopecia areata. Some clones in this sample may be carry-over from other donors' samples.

The bases read TGTGCCAGTAGCCCCGGGGCAGGTGCCTACGAGCAGTACTTC. This codes for CASSPGAGAYEQYF. The receptor chain draws on TRBV19 and TRBJ2-7; the D gene is possibly TRBD1 or TRBD2, with 5 bases matching each. A distance of 14 bases separates the germline ends of V and J, which lose 6 bases and 2 bases respectively. The CDR3 spans 14 residues, from the cysteine through the phenylalanine. CDR3 DNA is the only sequence kept; it has 42 bases, read in frame from the first base. Sequences LNHDA (CDR1) and SQIVND (CDR2) are obtained from the germline V gene (reference sequence).